A selection of T cell receptor beta chains follows, all from one sample in a study of T cell changes during pregnancy in multiple sclerosis. Only in-frame clones appear in the TCRdb table, and some are missing; sequencing was by immunoSEQ multiplex PCR. The table lists under 50,000 clones, approximately 90% of them singletons. This material consisted of CD4+ T cells from peripheral blood mononuclear cells, taken before pregnancy. The source is a female donor with multiple sclerosis, enrolled in a pregnancy study. Each CDR3 is given with its conserved first and last residue. D genes are given only for firm matches. A row's size may be missing; if present it is once, few, many or a size class.

abundance: .
d_gene: TRBD1
j_gene: TRBJ2-7
v_gene: TRBV10-3
CDR3nt: TGTGCCATCAGTCCCTTGGACAGGGGAAGGTACGAGCAGTACTTC
CDR3aa: CAISPLDRGRYEQYF

abundance: .
d_gene: .
j_gene: TRBJ2-3
v_gene: TRBV4-2
CDR3nt: TGTGCCAGCAGCTTTGGGGTTAGCGGATCCACAGATACGCAGTATTTT
CDR3aa: CASSFGVSGSTDTQYF

abundance: .
d_gene: TRBD1
j_gene: TRBJ2-1
v_gene: TRBV7-3
CDR3nt: TGTGCCAGCAGCTTATCGGGGACAGGGTCAAGGTACGAGCAGTTCTTC
CDR3aa: CASSLSGTGSRYEQFF

abundance: .
d_gene: .
j_gene: TRBJ1-6
v_gene: TRBV30
CDR3nt: TGTGCCTGGAACAGGGTTGGTAATTCACCCCTCCACTTT
CDR3aa: CAWNRVGNSPLHF

abundance: .
d_gene: .
j_gene: TRBJ2-3
v_gene: TRBV4-1
CDR3nt: TGCGCCAGCAGCCAAGCAACCGGGACAGATACGCAGTATTTT
CDR3aa: CASSQATGTDTQYF

abundance: .
d_gene: .
j_gene: TRBJ1-5
v_gene: TRBV4-3
CDR3nt: TGCGCCAGCAGCCAAGTCGTTTCTCAGCCCCAGCATTTT
CDR3aa: CASSQVVSQPQHF

abundance: .
d_gene: .
j_gene: TRBJ1-5
v_gene: TRBV2
CDR3nt: TGTGCCAGCAGCTCAGACGGTGGGAGTCAGCCCCAGCATTTT
CDR3aa: CASSSDGGSQPQHF

abundance: .
d_gene: TRBD1
j_gene: TRBJ1-2
v_gene: TRBV29-1
CDR3nt: TGCAGCGCCGCCCGGGACAGGGGCTATGGCTACACCTTC
CDR3aa: CSAARDRGYGYTF

abundance: few
d_gene: TRBD2
j_gene: TRBJ2-3
v_gene: TRBV4-3
CDR3nt: TGCGCCAGCAGCCAAGATAATGCGGGGGGCCAAGATACGCAGTATTTT
CDR3aa: CASSQDNAGGQDTQYF

abundance: .
d_gene: .
j_gene: TRBJ1-2
v_gene: TRBV11-2
CDR3nt: TGTGCCAGCAGCTTACGGGGTCTTGATGGCTACACCTTC
CDR3aa: CASSLRGLDGYTF

abundance: once
d_gene: TRBD1
j_gene: TRBJ2-2
v_gene: TRBV7-6
CDR3nt: TGTGCCAGCAGCTTAGCAGGGACAGGGTCTAGCTCCACCGGGGAGCTGTTTTTT
CDR3aa: CASSLAGTGSSSTGELFF

abundance: .
d_gene: .
j_gene: TRBJ1-5
v_gene: TRBV19
CDR3nt: TGTGCCAGTAGTACGACAGGTAGCAATCAGCCCCAGCATTTT
CDR3aa: CASSTTGSNQPQHF

abundance: .
d_gene: TRBD1
j_gene: TRBJ2-1
v_gene: TRBV11-2
CDR3nt: TGTGCGTGCCGTAAGGGACAGGGCTACAATGAGCAGTTCTTC
CDR3aa: CACRKGQGYNEQFF

abundance: once
d_gene: .
j_gene: TRBJ1-1
v_gene: TRBV5-1
CDR3nt: TGCGCCAGCAGCTTGGTTTTTGGCGGGGGTGGGGAGAACACTGAAGCTTTCTTT
CDR3aa: CASSLVFGGGGENTEAFF

abundance: .
d_gene: .
j_gene: TRBJ1-2
v_gene: TRBV29-1
CDR3nt: TGCAGCGTTGCTTCAGGGTACTATGGCTACACCTTC
CDR3aa: CSVASGYYGYTF

abundance: .
d_gene: TRBD1
j_gene: TRBJ1-3
v_gene: TRBV7-7
CDR3nt: TGTGCTAGCAGCCCCGGGACAGGTGGAAACACCATATATTTT
CDR3aa: CASSPGTGGNTIYF

abundance: .
d_gene: .
j_gene: TRBJ1-5
v_gene: TRBV9
CDR3nt: TGTGCCAGCAGCGTAAGGGACAACAATCAGCCCCAGCATTTT
CDR3aa: CASSVRDNNQPQHF

abundance: .
d_gene: .
j_gene: TRBJ1-2
v_gene: TRBV9
CDR3nt: TGTGCCAGCAGCACGACAGCTAACTATGGCTACACCTTC
CDR3aa: CASSTTANYGYTF

abundance: .
d_gene: TRBD1
j_gene: TRBJ1-5
v_gene: TRBV4-2
CDR3nt: TGTGCCAGCAGCCAAACCCGACAGGGTCCGCCCCAGCATTTT
CDR3aa: CASSQTRQGPPQHF

abundance: .
d_gene: .
j_gene: TRBJ2-5
v_gene: TRBV7-9
CDR3nt: TGTGCCAGCAGCTTAGGTGAGGTAGGAGAGACCCAGTACTTC
CDR3aa: CASSLGEVGETQYF

abundance: once
d_gene: .
j_gene: TRBJ2-7
v_gene: TRBV4-1
CDR3nt: TGCGCCAGCAGCCATCCTGGGGCCCCGACTAGAGTCAGCGAGCAGTACTTC
CDR3aa: CASSHPGAPTRVSEQYF

abundance: .
d_gene: .
j_gene: TRBJ1-6
v_gene: TRBV5-1
CDR3nt: TGCGCCAGCAGCCACGAGCGGGGGAATTCACCCCTCCACTTT
CDR3aa: CASSHERGNSPLHF

abundance: few
d_gene: TRBD1
j_gene: TRBJ1-1
v_gene: TRBV29-1
CDR3nt: TGCAGCGTTTCCTTACCAGCCCAGGGGGTCACTGAAGCTTTCTTT
CDR3aa: CSVSLPAQGVTEAFF

abundance: .
d_gene: .
j_gene: TRBJ2-3
v_gene: TRBV5-6
CDR3nt: TGTGCCAGCAGCTTAGATTTTCGAGGTACGCAGTATTTT
CDR3aa: CASSLDFRGTQYF

abundance: .
d_gene: TRBD2
j_gene: TRBJ2-1
v_gene: TRBV5-1
CDR3nt: TGCGCCAGCAGCTCGGGGGGGCGATACAATGAGCAGTTCTTC
CDR3aa: CASSSGGRYNEQFF

abundance: .
d_gene: TRBD1
j_gene: TRBJ2-7
v_gene: TRBV29-1
CDR3nt: TGCAGCGTTGCACAGGGGTTCGGGACCTACGAGCAGTACTTC
CDR3aa: CSVAQGFGTYEQYF

abundance: .
d_gene: .
j_gene: TRBJ1-3
v_gene: TRBV28
CDR3nt: TGTGCCAGCAGTTCTCCGGGACTAACTGGAAACACCATATATTTT
CDR3aa: CASSSPGLTGNTIYF

abundance: .
d_gene: .
j_gene: TRBJ1-6
v_gene: TRBV9
CDR3nt: TGTGCCAGCAGCGTAGTTGGGGGGGCCAATTCACCCCTCCACTTT
CDR3aa: CASSVVGGANSPLHF

abundance: few
d_gene: .
j_gene: TRBJ1-2
v_gene: TRBV6-5
CDR3nt: TGTGCCAGCAGAATGTATGGAGGAGGCTACACCTTC
CDR3aa: CASRMYGGGYTF